The 18 T cell receptor beta chains given below trace back to one sample, sequenced in a study of graft-versus-host responses after intestinal transplantation (dated by TCRdb to the early 2020s). To isolate intraepithelial and lamina propria lymphocytes from graft specimens, dithiothreitol, EDTA incubations and collagenase D digestion were used. Library generation was performed with the immunoSEQ multiplex PCR assay. TCRdb mirrors the immuneACCESS table, restricted to in-frame sequences. Some clones are absent from its copies; in checked studies, under half trace to an unresolved V gene, and the reason for the others is unknown. A total of 15,000 to 20,000 clones appear in this sample, roughly 70% of them only once. The biggest ten clones account for 8% to 9.5% of the sample. This sample comprised ileum tissue, obtained around 20 days after intestinal transplant. These receptors originate from a human patient who received an intestinal transplant, so some T cells may come from the graft donor.

The chain joins TRBV19 to TRBJ1-5, with a possible D match to TRBD1 (5 bases). With 4 bases removed from V and 6 bases from J, the gap between germline ends came to 10 bases. This CDR3 is 13 amino acids long. CDR1 is LNHDA and CDR2 is SQIVND in the germline V gene (reference sequence). CDR3 region: CASSTGFGQPQHF. The DNA for the CDR3 is TGTGCCAGTAGTACAGGGTTTGGTCAGCCCCAGCATTTT.

The chain carries TRBV2 and TRBJ2-7; D gene unclear. This CDR3 region has 17 residues. V dropped 8 bases and J dropped 3 bases, with 26 bases sitting between them. Germline V CDR1 and CDR2: SNHLY, FYNNEI. The CDR3 DNA reads TGTGCCAGCGCTGGCCCGAATACCAACGCTGTCCGCTACGAGCAGTACTTC. Amino acid sequence: CASAGPNTNAVRYEQYF.

V is TRBV30 and J is TRBJ1-6; 9 bases match TRBD1. The V gene's germline CDR1 is GTSNPN and CDR2 SVGIG (reference sequence). This CDR3 has 15 amino acids. V shed 1 base, J shed 10 bases, and the junction held 8 bases outside the gene matches. The CDR3 protein is CAWSAGQGGRSPLHF. CDR3 DNA: TGTGCCTGGAGTGCGGGACAGGGCGGAAGATCACCCCTCCACTTT.

This clone occurred once. This chain joins TRBV13 and TRBJ2-7, with 7 bases lining up with TRBD2. This CDR3 is 14 amino acids long. Germline-derived CDR1 and CDR2 are PRHDT and FYEKMQ (reference sequence). V trimming: 5 bases; J trimming: 7 bases; junction bases outside the gene matches: 11. CDR3 loop: CASSDSPLGGEQYF. The CDR3 nucleotides read TGTGCCAGCAGCGACAGTCCTCTGGGGGGGGAGCAGTACTTC.

The V and J genes are TRBV7-3 and TRBJ2-2; 7 positions match TRBD1. Trimming removed 5 bases from V and 4 bases from J; junction bases left unmatched: 7. The CDR3 totals 15 residues. The germline CDR1 and CDR2 sequences are SGHTA and FQGTGA. CDR3 loop: CASSPDRAATGELFF. The CDR3 DNA reads TGTGCCAGCAGCCCTGACAGGGCAGCCACCGGGGAGCTGTTTTTT.

The chain couples TRBV5-5 to TRBJ2-3; 11 bases are shared with TRBD2. From germline, CDR1 is SGHKS and CDR2 YYEKEE (reference sequence). The CDR3 has 19 amino acids. Germline trimming cut 0 bases from V and 0 bases from J; bases unmatched to any gene: 9. The chain's CDR3 is CASSLALAGGFSSTDTQYF. As DNA, the CDR3 is TGTGCCAGCAGCTTGGCGTTAGCGGGAGGGTTTTCTAGCACAGATACGCAGTATTTT.

The genes are TRBV5-4 and TRBJ1-1; D is possibly TRBD1 (5 bases). V was pared by 6 bases and J by 5 bases, with 14 bases between. CDR1 is SGHNT and CDR2 is YYREEE in the germline V gene (reference sequence). This CDR3 region has 13 residues. The CDR3 bases are TGTGCCAGCAAAACGGGGGGGGTTACTGAAGCTTTCTTT. It is translated as CASKTGGVTEAFF.

The V gene is TRBV30, the J gene TRBJ2-7; D unresolved. The V end was cut by 0 bases, the J end by 5 bases, with 5 bases between. Germline assignment: CDR1 GTSNPN and CDR2 SVGIG (reference sequence). The CDR3 has 11 amino acids. The DNA for the CDR3 is TGTGCCTGGAGTGTTTCGGACGAGCAGTACTTC. It is translated as CAWSVSDEQYF.

By share of the sample, this clone is large (0.1 to 1%). V usage is TRBV4-2 and J usage is TRBJ2-7; D uncertain. This CDR3 spans 15 amino acids. Deletions cut 0 bases from V and 0 bases from J, with 9 bases between. Germline assignment: CDR1 LGHNA and CDR2 YNFKEQ. CDR3 in DNA: TGTGCCAGCAGCCAAGAGAGGTTCAGCTCCTACGAGCAGTACTTC. Encoded protein: CASSQERFSSYEQYF.

V and J are TRBV7-6 and TRBJ2-7, with D tentatively TRBD1 (6 bases). Germline V gene data show CDR1 as SGHVS and CDR2 as FNYEAQ. V was shortened by 0 bases and J by 7 bases, with 13 bases between the two germline ends. This CDR3 has 14 amino acids. The CDR3 here is CASSLAGERGEQYF. CDR3 nucleotides: TGTGCCAGCAGCTTAGCCGGGGAAAGGGGGGAGCAGTACTTC.

This clone was seen only once. The V and J genes are TRBV6-4 and TRBJ1-1; 7 bases are shared with TRBD1. CDR3 length equals 12 residues. Trimming removed 9 bases from V and 7 bases from J; junction bases left unmatched: 8. Germline CDR1 reads MRHNA; CDR2 reads SNTAGT. The CDR3 DNA sequence: TGTGCCAGTGACAGGGAAGACGGTGAAGCTTTCTTT. It codes for CASDREDGEAFF.

The J gene is TRBJ2-5, the V gene TRBV11-1; 7 bases line up with TRBD1. The germline CDR1 and CDR2 sequences are SGHAT and FQDESV (reference sequence). This CDR3 has 14 amino acids. After removal of 8 bases from V and 5 bases from J, the junction contained 11 bases not matched to a gene. CDR3 protein: CASGLGQPAETQYF. The CDR3 nucleotides read TGTGCCAGCGGTCTGGGACAGCCAGCGGAGACCCAGTACTTC.

V and J are TRBV28 and TRBJ2-3; 12 nucleotides align to TRBD2. The CDR3 is 18 amino acids. The germline V gene has CDR1 MDHEN and CDR2 SYDVKM. Trimming cost V 3 bases and J 3 bases; bases outside gene matches: 10. This CDR3 reads CASSFFRLAGAETDTQYF. Written as DNA, the CDR3 is TGTGCCAGCAGTTTCTTCCGACTAGCGGGAGCAGAAACAGATACGCAGTATTTT.

The rearrangement joins TRBV4-1 to TRBJ2-1; TRBD2 aligns across 13 bases. V lost 3 bases and J lost 4; bases outside the gene matches: 6. CDR3 size: 17 residues. From germline, CDR1 is MGHRA and CDR2 YSYEKL. CDR3 loop: CASSQGLAGIGYNEQFF. CDR3 nucleotide sequence: TGCGCCAGCAGCCAGGGACTAGCGGGGATAGGGTACAATGAGCAGTTCTTC.

This clone was counted between two and nine times. This chain uses TRBV25-1 with TRBJ2-7; the match to TRBD2 covers 10 bases. The trim removed 3 bases at V and 3 bases at J, leaving 2 bases unmatched. Germline V gene data show CDR1 as MGHDK and CDR2 as SYGVNS. The CDR3 extends over 14 amino acids. The CDR3 loop is CASSETSGHYEQYF. CDR3 sequence (DNA): TGTGCCAGCAGTGAGACTAGCGGGCACTACGAGCAGTACTTC.

The V gene is TRBV30, the J gene TRBJ1-2; D unclear. The CDR3 runs to 13 residues. Germline V lookup: CDR1 GTSNPN, CDR2 SVGIG (reference sequence). Trimming pared 3 bases from V and 1 base from J, leaving 9 bases between. CDR3 residues: CAWSQVFNYGYTF. CDR3 DNA: TGTGCCTGGAGCCAGGTTTTTAACTATGGCTACACCTTC.

The CDR3 DNA reads TGTGCCAGCAGTTTAGACAGGGGAAACGAGCAGTACTTC. This translates into CASSLDRGNEQYF. V usage is TRBV27 and J usage is TRBJ2-7, with 8 bases lining up with TRBD1. CDR3 size: 13 residues. V trimming: 2 bases; J trimming: 5 bases; junction bases outside the gene matches: 2. Germline loops: CDR1 MNHEY, CDR2 SMNVEV (reference sequence).

CDR3 bases: TGTGCCAGCAGTTACCCCATAGGAACAGGGAACTATGGCTACACCTTC. The encoded protein is CASSYPIGTGNYGYTF. This chain connects TRBV6-6 to TRBJ1-2; tentatively, D is TRBD1 (6 bases). V was pared by 2 bases and J by 2 bases, with 15 bases between. This CDR3 comprises 16 residues. Germline lookup yields CDR1 MNHNY and CDR2 SVGAGI (reference sequence).